This T cell receptor beta chain was captured in a study of cytomegalovirus exposure and HLA in healthy donors. The study's findings and limits: Later work showed greater clonal expansion in HLA-associated TCR beta chains than in equally common others. Upon later analysis, TCR association rates were observed to vary by HLA locus, being highest for DRB1 and lowest for HLA-C.

Concerning this clone: Antigen specificity is unknown.

CDR3 size: 11 residues. The V gene end was trimmed by 5 bases and the J gene end by 12 bases; junction bases not matched to a gene: 10. The germline gives CDR1 DFQATT, CDR2 SNEGSKA (reference sequence). 60 Vbeta and 13 Jbeta primers were used in PCR. Using immunoSEQ multiplex PCR, the repertoire was profiled, and TCRdb retains in-frame clones only, with some absent. Among some 130,000 clones listed, roughly four fifths were seen once. This chain uses TRBV20-1 with TRBJ2-7; 7 bases fit TRBD1. The source is a male donor in good health and CMV-seropositive. The sequencing input was PBMCs. CDR3 protein: CSAEKGALRYF. CDR3 bases: TGCAGTGCTGAAAAGGGGGCGCTCCGGTACTTC.